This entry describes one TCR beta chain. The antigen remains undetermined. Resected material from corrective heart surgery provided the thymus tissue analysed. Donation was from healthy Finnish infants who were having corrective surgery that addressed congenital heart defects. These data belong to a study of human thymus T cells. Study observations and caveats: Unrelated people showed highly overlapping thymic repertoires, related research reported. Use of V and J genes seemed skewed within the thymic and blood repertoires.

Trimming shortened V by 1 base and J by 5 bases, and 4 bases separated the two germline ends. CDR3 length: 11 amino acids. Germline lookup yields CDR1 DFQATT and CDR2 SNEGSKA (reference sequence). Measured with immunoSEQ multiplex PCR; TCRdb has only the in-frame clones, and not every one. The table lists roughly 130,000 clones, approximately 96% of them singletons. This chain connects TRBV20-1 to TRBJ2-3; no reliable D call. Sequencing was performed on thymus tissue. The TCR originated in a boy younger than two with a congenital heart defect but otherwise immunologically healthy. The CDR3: CSARGGDTQYF. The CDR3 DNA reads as TGCAGTGCTAGAGGAGGAGATACGCAGTATTTT.